Following are 20 T cell receptor beta chains from one sample sequenced in a study of blood T cells in healthy people across ages. A second about 6 to 11 cycle PCR used barcoded and J-beta primers. TCRdb re-called the 5' RACE reads through MiXCR, storing one row per CDR3 protein. Of approximately 760,000 distinct CDR3 sequences in the sample, more than 20% were seen once. The data were also submitted as part of a second study, on T cells of mothers and their children.

Source material: blood. The receptors derive from a boy aged 5-17 years in good health.

The chain uses TRBV10-3 and TRBJ2-2; TRBD1 agrees at 7 bases. From germline, CDR1 is ENHRY and CDR2 SYGVKD. This CDR3 is 13 amino acids long. The V segment lost 10 bases and the J segment 5 bases; nucleotides outside the gene matches: 7. This CDR3 reads CATLTGPTGELFF. CDR3 coding DNA: TGTGCCACCCTGACAGGGCCGACCGGGGAGCTGTTTTTT.

This clonotype appeared a few times. This sequence joins TRBV20-1 and TRBJ2-1; 9 nucleotides agree with TRBD1. Germline V CDR1 and CDR2: DFQATT, SNEGSKA (reference sequence). The CDR3 spans 14 residues. J lost 9 bases, V lost 4 bases, and 10 bases had no gene match. The DNA of the CDR3 is TGCAGTGCTACTACAGGGGGCGGCGGGAGTGAGCAGTTCTTC. This gives the protein CSATTGGGGSEQFF.

The rearrangement links TRBV10-3 to TRBJ2-7; 9 nucleotides agree with TRBD1. CDR3 length equals 17 residues. Trimming cost V 2 bases and J 2 bases; bases outside gene matches: 10. CDR1 is ENHRY, CDR2 SYGVKD, per germline. CDR3 nucleotide sequence: TGTGCCATCAGTGAGACCGATGGGGACAGGGCTCCCTACGAGCAGTACTTC. Translated, it gives CAISETDGDRAPYEQYF.

The V call is TRBV4-2, the J call TRBJ2-7; TRBD2 agrees at 8 bases. Germline assignment: CDR1 LGHNA and CDR2 YNFKEQ. V was clipped by 0 bases and J by 3 bases; unmatched bases: 4. The CDR3 spans 15 residues. The CDR3 spells CASSQEAGVYYEQYF. For the CDR3, the DNA is TGTGCCAGCAGCCAAGAAGCGGGAGTCTACTACGAGCAGTACTTC.

The rearrangement joins TRBV7-2 to TRBJ2-4; the match to TRBD2 covers 11 bases. Trimming at V came to 5 bases and at J to 6 bases, leaving 3 bases not matched to a gene. This CDR3 has 14 amino acids. Per germline, CDR1 SGHTA and CDR2 FQGNSA. The CDR3 sequence: CASSASGGRNIQYF. As DNA, the CDR3 is TGTGCCAGCAGCGCTAGCGGGGGGCGAAACATTCAGTACTTC.

There are a few counts of this clonotype. The genes are TRBV6-6 and TRBJ2-7; D possibly matches TRBD1 or TRBD2 (5 bases each). The CDR3 sequence is 14 residues long. In germline, CDR1 is MNHNY, CDR2 SVGAGI (reference sequence). Trimming left V 5 bases short and J 0 bases short, with 11 bases between. The CDR3 region has the DNA TGTGCCAGCAGTGGGGGATTCAGCTCCTACGAGCAGTACTTC. This translates into CASSGGFSSYEQYF.

This clonotype came up a few times. CDR3 bases: TGTGCCACCAATCGGGGACACCAAGAGACCCAGTACTTC. This codes for CATNRGHQETQYF. This chain uses TRBV6-5 with TRBJ2-5; perhaps D is TRBD1 or TRBD2 (5 bases each). From germline, CDR1 is MNHEY and CDR2 SVGAGI. Trimming cost V 10 bases and J 0 bases, with 12 bases left between them. The CDR3 consists of 13 residues.

A few counts support this clonotype. The chain joins TRBV2 to TRBJ2-7; no definite D call. The V end lost 5 bases, the J end lost 0 bases, and 11 bases lay between the germline ends. The CDR3 is made up of 14 amino acids. Germline assignment: CDR1 SNHLY and CDR2 FYNNEI. CDR3 in DNA: TGTGCCAGCAGTTTAGACTTGAGCTCCTACGAGCAGTACTTC. It encodes CASSLDLSSYEQYF.

This clonotype was seen repeatedly, ten times or more. V gene TRBV6-6 combines with J gene TRBJ2-5; D is possibly TRBD1 or TRBD2 (5 bases each). Trimming left V 5 bases short and J 4 bases short, with 11 bases between. The CDR3 extends over 13 amino acids. The germline CDR1 and CDR2 sequences are MNHNY and SVGAGI (reference sequence). This CDR3 is CASSIPGTETQYF. Here the CDR3 DNA reads TGTGCCAGCAGTATTCCCGGGACAGAGACCCAGTACTTC.

In its sample, this clonotype was seen a few times. The chain combines TRBV2 with TRBJ2-5; the D call may be TRBD1 or TRBD2 (6 bases each). Germline CDR1 SNHLY, CDR2 FYNNEI. The CDR3 is 13 residues long. V lost 7 bases to trimming and J lost 1 base, with 10 bases between them. Written as DNA, the CDR3 is TGTGCCAGCACGGGGGCTTTCCAAGAGACCCAGTACTTC. Translation gives CASTGAFQETQYF.

CDR3 amino acids: CASSQGPKNTEAFF. The CDR3 DNA is TGCGCCAGCAGCCAGGGACCAAAGAACACTGAAGCTTTCTTT. This chain uses TRBV4-1 with TRBJ1-1, with D possibly being TRBD1 (5 bases). Germline CDR1 and CDR2: MGHRA and YSYEKL. CDR3 length: 14 residues. V gave up 3 bases and J gave up 1 base, with 9 bases separating them.

This clonotype was counted only a few times. This sequence joins TRBV24-1 and TRBJ2-5, with D tentatively TRBD2 (6 bases). The CDR3 contains 16 residues. Between the trimmed V and J ends, which lost 0 bases and 4 bases, there was a span of 14 bases. Germline V gene lookup returns CDR1 KGHDR and CDR2 SFDVKD. The CDR3 nucleotides read TGTGCCACCAGTGATTTGCAGAAACTAGCTCGAGAGACCCAGTACTTC. As protein: CATSDLQKLARETQYF.

The chain couples TRBV27 to TRBJ2-1, with 10 positions matching TRBD1. TRBJ2-7 explains the end of the DNA better; the J call may be wrong. CDR1 and CDR2 (germline): MNHEY, SMNVEV (reference sequence). The length of the CDR3 is 14 residues. This CDR3 reads CASSLRDRGLEQYF. The CDR3, as DNA: TGTGCCAGCAGTTTAAGGGACAGGGGCCTCGAGCAGTACTTC.

The chain has TRBV5-1 and TRBJ2-2, with D maybe TRBD2 (5 bases). CDR3 length: 15 amino acids. The V and J ends lost 8 bases and 7 bases respectively, with 21 bases between them. Looked up from germline, CDR1 is SGHRS and CDR2 is YFSETQ. CDR3 amino acids: CASSPFSGRGGELFF. The CDR3, as DNA: TGCGCCAGTAGCCCGTTTTCGGGCCGGGGCGGGGAGCTGTTTTTT.

This clonotype appeared a few times. J is TRBJ2-5 and V is TRBV27, with 8 bases identical to TRBD1. TRBJ2-7 matches the DNA end more closely, so the J call is doubtful. Germline V gives CDR1 MNHEY, CDR2 SMNVEV (reference sequence). CDR3 length equals 20 residues. The CDR3 here is CASSRPSGRQGIRGGYEQYF. The CDR3 bases are TGTGCCAGCAGTCGCCCATCCGGGAGACAGGGGATTAGAGGGGGCTACGAGCAGTACTTC.

This clonotype appeared a few times. V and J are TRBV2 and TRBJ2-5; TRBD2 matches at 15 bases. With V trimmed by 8 bases and J by 4 bases, 2 bases remained unmatched. Germline CDR1 SNHLY, CDR2 FYNNEI. The CDR3 totals 14 residues. The CDR3 coding sequence is TGTGCCAGCGGGACTAGCGGGGGGCGAGAGACCCAGTACTTC. This codes for CASGTSGGRETQYF.

This clonotype appeared a few times. The rearrangement links TRBV7-2 to TRBJ2-1; either TRBD1 or TRBD2 may supply D (6 bases each). V lost 5 bases and J lost 5, with 16 bases in between. The germline V gene has CDR1 SGHTA and CDR2 FQGNSA. The CDR3 runs to 15 residues. In DNA form, the CDR3 reads TGTGCCAGCAGCCCTAGAGGGGGGCGGGACAATGAGCAGTTCTTC. As protein: CASSPRGGRDNEQFF. The variable domain in full, completed from reference TRBV7-2 and TRBJ2-1, reads GAGVSQSPSNKVTEKGKDVELRCDPISGHTALYWYRQSLGQGLEFLIYFQGNSAPDKSGLPSDRFSAERTGGSVSTLTIQRTQQEDSAVYLCASSPRGGRDNEQFFGPGTRLTVL.

This clonotype was seen more than once but under ten times. V gene TRBV12-3 or TRBV12-4 combines with J gene TRBJ1-6, with 8 nucleotides matching TRBD1. V dropped 1 base and J dropped 9; count of bases not matched to a gene: 8. The CDR3 length is 16 residues. The chain's CDR3 is CASSLGTGKNGSPLHF. The CDR3 DNA reads as TGTGCCAGCAGTTTAGGGACAGGGAAGAACGGTTCACCCCTCCACTTT.

This clonotype has more than one count but fewer than ten. The chain couples TRBV7-2 to TRBJ1-2; TRBD1 aligns across 7 bases. Germline V gives CDR1 SGHTA, CDR2 FQGNSA. This CDR3 is built from 13 residues. V gave up 5 bases and J gave up 7 bases; unmatched junction bases: 7. The CDR3, as DNA: TGTGCCAGCAGCGTGACAGGGCTGGTTGGCTACACCTTC. The encoded protein is CASSVTGLVGYTF.

This clonotype was observed a handful of times. This chain connects TRBV4-1 to TRBJ1-2; 7 nucleotides agree with TRBD1. The ends lost 3 bases at V and 7 bases at J; junction bases unmatched: 2. Germline V gene sequence: CDR1 MGHRA, CDR2 YSYEKL. The CDR3 has 12 amino acids. CDR3 DNA: TGCGCCAGCAGCCAGTACAGGGGTGGCTACACCTTC. This sequence encodes CASSQYRGGYTF.